The clone carrying this T cell receptor beta chain showed up just once. The antigen remains unidentified. This sample is part of a study of T cell responses to AZD1222 COVID-19 vaccine. General study points: White British ancestry dominated among donors, who included more females, and clonal diversity was possibly underestimated. Repertoires were obtained only post-peak T cell response.

J gave up 4 bases and V 6 bases, and 3 bases lay outside the gene matches. Per the germline V gene, CDR1 is SQVTM and CDR2 is ANQGSEA. CDR3 length: 13 residues. The table came from immunoSEQ multiplex PCR; TCRdb's copy has only in-frame clones and leaves some out. Among around 150,000 clones, about nine tenths were seen once, and the ten largest hold around 5.5%. The TCR sequence derives from an adult in good health. The rearrangement links TRBV29-1 to TRBJ2-2; 9 nucleotides agree with TRBD1. Sequenced here: peripheral blood, sampled on day 0 of AZD1222 vaccination. The CDR3 DNA follows: TGCAGCGTCGACAGGGGGGGCACCGGGGAGCTGTTTTTT. The encoded protein is CSVDRGGTGELFF.